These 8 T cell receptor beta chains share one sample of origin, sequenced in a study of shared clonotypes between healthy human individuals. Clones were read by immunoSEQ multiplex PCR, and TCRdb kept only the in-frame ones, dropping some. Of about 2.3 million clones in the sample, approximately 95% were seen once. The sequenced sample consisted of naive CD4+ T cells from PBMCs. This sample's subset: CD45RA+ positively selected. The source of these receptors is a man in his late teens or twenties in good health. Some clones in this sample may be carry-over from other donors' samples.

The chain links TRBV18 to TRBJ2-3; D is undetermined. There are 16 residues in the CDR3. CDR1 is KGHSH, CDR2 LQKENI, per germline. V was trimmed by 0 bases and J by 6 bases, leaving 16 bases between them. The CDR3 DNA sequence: TGTGCCAGCTCACCACCGGAACCTCCGTCTTCGGATACGCAGTATTTT. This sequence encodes CASSPPEPPSSDTQYF.

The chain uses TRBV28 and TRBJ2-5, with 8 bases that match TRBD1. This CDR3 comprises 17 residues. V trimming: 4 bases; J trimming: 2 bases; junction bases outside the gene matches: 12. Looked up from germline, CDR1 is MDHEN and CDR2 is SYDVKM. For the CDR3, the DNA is TGTGCCAGCAGTTCCATACAGGACAGGGCGATACAAGAGACCCAGTACTTC. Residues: CASSSIQDRAIQETQYF. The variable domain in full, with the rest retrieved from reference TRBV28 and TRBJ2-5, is DVKVTQSSRYLVKRTGEKVFLECVQDMDHENMFWYRQDPGLGLRLIYFSYDVKMKEKGDIPEGYSVSREKKERFSLILESASTNQTSMYLCASSSIQDRAIQETQYFGPGTRLLVL.

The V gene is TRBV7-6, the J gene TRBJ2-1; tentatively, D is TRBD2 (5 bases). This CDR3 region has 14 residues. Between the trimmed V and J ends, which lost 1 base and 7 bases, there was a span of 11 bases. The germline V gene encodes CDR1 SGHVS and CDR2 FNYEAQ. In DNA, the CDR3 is TGTGCCAGCAGCTTAGGGCAACTAGGTAATGAGCAGTTCTTC. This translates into CASSLGQLGNEQFF.

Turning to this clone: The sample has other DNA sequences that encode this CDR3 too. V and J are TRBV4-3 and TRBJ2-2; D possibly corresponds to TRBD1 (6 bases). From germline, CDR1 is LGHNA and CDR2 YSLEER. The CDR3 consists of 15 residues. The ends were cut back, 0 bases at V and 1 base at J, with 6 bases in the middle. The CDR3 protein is CASSQDRGNTGELFF. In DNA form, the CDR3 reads TGCGCCAGCAGCCAAGACAGGGGGAACACCGGGGAGCTGTTTTTT.

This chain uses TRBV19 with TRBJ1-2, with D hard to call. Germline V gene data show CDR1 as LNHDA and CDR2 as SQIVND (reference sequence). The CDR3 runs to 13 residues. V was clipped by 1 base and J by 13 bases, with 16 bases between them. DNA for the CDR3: TGTGCCAGTAGTATAGTAGCGGGGAATCCCGGCACCTTC. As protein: CASSIVAGNPGTF. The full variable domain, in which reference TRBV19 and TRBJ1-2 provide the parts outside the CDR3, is DGGITQSPKYLFRKEGQNVTLSCEQNLNHDAMYWYRQDPGQGLRLIYYSQIVNDFQKGDIAEGYSVSREKKESFPLTVTSAQKNPTAFYLCASSIVAGNPGTFGSGTRLTVV.

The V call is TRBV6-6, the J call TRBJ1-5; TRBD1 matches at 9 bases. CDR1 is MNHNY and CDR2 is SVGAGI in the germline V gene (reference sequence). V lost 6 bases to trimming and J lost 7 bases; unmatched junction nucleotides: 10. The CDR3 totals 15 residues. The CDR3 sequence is CASRPLGTGRQPQHF. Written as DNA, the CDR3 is TGTGCCAGCAGACCTCTCGGGACAGGGAGACAGCCCCAGCATTTT.

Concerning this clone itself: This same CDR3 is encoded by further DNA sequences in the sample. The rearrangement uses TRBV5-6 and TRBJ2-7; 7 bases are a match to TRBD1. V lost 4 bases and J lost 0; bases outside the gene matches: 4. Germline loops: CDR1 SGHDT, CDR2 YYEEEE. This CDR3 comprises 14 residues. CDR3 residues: CASSLDRISYEQYF. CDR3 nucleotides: TGTGCCAGCAGCCTGGACAGGATCTCCTACGAGCAGTACTTC. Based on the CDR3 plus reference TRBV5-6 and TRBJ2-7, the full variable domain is DAGVTQSPTHLIKTRGQQVTLRCSPKSGHDTVSWYQQALGQGPQFIFQYYEEEERQRGNFPDRFSGHQFPNYSSELNVNALLLGDSALYLCASSLDRISYEQYFGPGTRLTVT.

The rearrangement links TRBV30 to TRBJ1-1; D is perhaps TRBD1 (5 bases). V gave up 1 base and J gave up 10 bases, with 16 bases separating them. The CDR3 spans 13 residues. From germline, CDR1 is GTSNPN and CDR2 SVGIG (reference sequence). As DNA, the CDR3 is TGTGCCTGGAGTGCAGGGACCCGGCCACGAGCTTTCTTT. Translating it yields CAWSAGTRPRAFF.